These T cell receptor beta chains were read from a single sample in a study of early stage breast cancer tumors. TCRdb's table, derived via immunoSEQ multiplex PCR, lists solely in-frame clones and lacks some. The data show approximately 17,000 clones, around 80% seen once. Sequencing input: blood. The receptors were sampled from a person aged 70 to 85 with breast cancer. CDR3s include the opening cysteine and the closing phenylalanine or tryptophan. D genes are given only for firm matches. Only part of the rows carry a size: once, few, many, or a class if the clone is expanded.

CDR3 DNA	CDR3 protein	CDR3 length	J gene	V gene	clone size	D gene
TGCAGCGTGAAGGGACTAGCGGGGGCCCTCGGTGAGCAGTTCTTC	CSVKGLAGALGEQFF	15	TRBJ2-1	TRBV29-1	NA	TRBD2
TGTGCCAGCAGCCCCACCGGGGGAGCGGGGATGCGGAATGAGCAGTTCTTC	CASSPTGGAGMRNEQFF	17	TRBJ2-1	TRBV9	NA	TRBD2
TGCGCCAGCAGCCAAACAGGATCGGGACTTCGCTACACCTTC	CASSQTGSGLRYTF	14	TRBJ1-2	TRBV4-1	few	NA
TGTGCCAGCAGCCAATCAACGTCCTACTCCTACGAGCAGTACTTC	CASSQSTSYSYEQYF	15	TRBJ2-7	TRBV16	few	NA
TGTGCCAGTAGTCCCCGCGGGAGGGGGAACACTGAAGCTTTCTTT	CASSPRGRGNTEAFF	15	TRBJ1-1	TRBV19	once	NA
TGCGCCAGCAGCTTGGACAGGGGCACTGAAGCTTTCTTT	CASSLDRGTEAFF	13	TRBJ1-1	TRBV5-1	NA	TRBD1
TGTGCCAGCAGCGCCACAGGGGTTAAGACTGAAGCTTTCTTT	CASSATGVKTEAFF	14	TRBJ1-1	TRBV28	NA	TRBD1
TGTGCCAGTAGTATCCCCCAGCGGGGGGGGAAAGAGACCCAGTACTTC	CASSIPQRGGKETQYF	16	TRBJ2-5	TRBV19	NA	TRBD2
TGTGCCAGCAGTTCAAGAACAGGGGGCCCGGAAAAACTGTTTTTT	CASSSRTGGPEKLFF	15	TRBJ1-4	TRBV27	NA	TRBD1
TGTGCCACCGGGTCGGGCAGGGCTATGAACACTGAAGCTTTCTTT	CATGSGRAMNTEAFF	15	TRBJ1-1	TRBV15	NA	NA
TGTGCCAGCAAACTCGGGGGGTCGATAGTTTTT	CASKLGGSIVF	11	TRBJ1-5	TRBV28	once	NA
TGTGCCAGCAGCTTGGGAGGGGACAATCAGCCCCAGCATTTT	CASSLGGDNQPQHF	14	TRBJ1-5	TRBV28	NA	NA
TGTGCCAGCAGTTACTCCGGGACTGCGGTCTATGGCTACACCTTC	CASSYSGTAVYGYTF	15	TRBJ1-2	TRBV5-6	NA	NA
TGTGCCAGCAGAAATACAGGGCCGGGAGATACGCAGTATTTT	CASRNTGPGDTQYF	14	TRBJ2-3	TRBV6-5	NA	NA
TGTGCCAGCAGTGAACGGGAGAGGGGTTCTAATTCACCCCTCCACTTT	CASSERERGSNSPLHF	16	TRBJ1-6	TRBV2	NA	NA
TGTGCCAGCAGCTTAGGACAGGGTCGGAAGGCTTTCTTT	CASSLGQGRKAFF	13	TRBJ1-1	TRBV7-3	NA	TRBD1
TGTGCCTGGAGTATGAGGGTAGGAGGCTACACCTTC	CAWSMRVGGYTF	12	TRBJ1-2	TRBV30	once	NA
TGCGCCAGCAGCCAAATCGGGGGACCCACAGATACGCAGTATTTT	CASSQIGGPTDTQYF	15	TRBJ2-3	TRBV4-3	NA	NA
TGTGCCAGTAGTCCAGGGATGGGGACTAATGAAAAACTGTTTTTT	CASSPGMGTNEKLFF	15	TRBJ1-4	TRBV19	NA	NA
TGTGCTAGTACCCCCCCTCGGGGGTCGAACACCGGGGAGCTGTTTTTT	CASTPPRGSNTGELFF	16	TRBJ2-2	TRBV12-5	NA	NA
TGTGCCAGCAGTAAGACAGGGGGCCTGAACACTGAAGCTTTCTTT	CASSKTGGLNTEAFF	15	TRBJ1-1	TRBV6-1	NA	TRBD1
TGTGCCAGCAGCTTAGCGACGCGGGGGCTCTACACAGATACGCAGTATTTT	CASSLATRGLYTDTQYF	17	TRBJ2-3	TRBV7-6	NA	NA
TGTGCCAGCAGCGGATATAGCGGGGGCACTTACGAGCAGTACTTC	CASSGYSGGTYEQYF	15	TRBJ2-7	TRBV9	NA	TRBD2
TGTGCCAGCAGCTTGTATTTGCGGGAGAGTACCCGGGGGACCCAGTACTTC	CASSLYLRESTRGTQYF	17	TRBJ2-5	TRBV5-8	NA	TRBD2
TGTGCCAGCAGCTTAGACACGTATAGCAATCAGCCCCAGCATTTT	CASSLDTYSNQPQHF	15	TRBJ1-5	TRBV7-8	NA	NA
TGTGCCACCGCTCGGTTCGAGGACACTGAAGCTTTCTTT	CATARFEDTEAFF	13	TRBJ1-1	TRBV25-1	few	NA
TGTGCCAGTAGTGATACAGGGTCTCCCATCTACGAGCAGTACTTC	CASSDTGSPIYEQYF	15	TRBJ2-7	TRBV19	NA	NA
TGCGCCAGCAGCTTGGGGCCCTCAACTAATGAAAAACTGTTTTTT	CASSLGPSTNEKLFF	15	TRBJ1-4	TRBV5-1	NA	NA
TGTGCCAGCAGCTTAGCCCGGGACAGAGTCCACGAGCAGTACTTC	CASSLARDRVHEQYF	15	TRBJ2-7	TRBV11-3	NA	TRBD1
TGTGCCAGCAGCTTGTGGGACAGGGGTGACCAGACCCAGTACTTC	CASSLWDRGDQTQYF	15	TRBJ2-5	TRBV7-9	NA	TRBD1
TGTGCCAGCGCACAACCCGGGGTAGAGGCTGGAAACACCATATATTTT	CASAQPGVEAGNTIYF	16	TRBJ1-3	TRBV18	NA	NA
TGCGCCAGCAGCCAAGCCTACAGGGTGGGTTCACCCCTCCACTTT	CASSQAYRVGSPLHF	15	TRBJ1-6	TRBV4-3	NA	NA
TGTGCCAGCAGTGACGGGGGCAACAATGAGCAGTTCTTC	CASSDGGNNEQFF	13	TRBJ2-1	TRBV6-4	NA	NA
TGTGCCAGCAGTAACAGGGACACCGGGGAGCTGTTTTTT	CASSNRDTGELFF	13	TRBJ2-2	TRBV2	once	NA
TGTGCCAGCAGCGTAGTGCGGGGAAACACTGAAGCTTTCTTT	CASSVVRGNTEAFF	14	TRBJ1-1	TRBV9	NA	NA
TGTGCCAGCAGTTCCTATTTCTCTGGGGCCAACGTCCTGACTTTC	CASSSYFSGANVLTF	15	TRBJ2-6	TRBV27	NA	NA
TGTGCCAGCAGTGAACAGGGGGGCACAGATACGCAGTATTTT	CASSEQGGTDTQYF	14	TRBJ2-3	TRBV6-1	NA	TRBD1
TGTGCCAGTAGTCCGTTCGGGACAGGGGTCCATGGCTACACCTTC	CASSPFGTGVHGYTF	15	TRBJ1-2	TRBV19	NA	TRBD1
TGTGCCAGTAGTACGACAGGGAGCTCCTATAATTCACCCCTCCACTTT	CASSTTGSSYNSPLHF	16	TRBJ1-6	TRBV19	NA	TRBD1
TGTGCCAGCAGTCAAAAGGGGGGGGATCAGCCCCAGCATTTT	CASSQKGGDQPQHF	14	TRBJ1-5	TRBV5-5	few	NA
TGTGCCAGCAGCTTAACGCCAGGGTCCGGGGAGCTGTTTTTT	CASSLTPGSGELFF	14	TRBJ2-2	TRBV7-3	NA	NA
TGCGCCAGCAGCCAAACTAGTGTGAGGAACATTCAGTACTTC	CASSQTSVRNIQYF	14	TRBJ2-4	TRBV4-1	NA	NA
TGTGCCAGCAGTCCTACGGGACAGTCCTCCTATGGCTACACCTTC	CASSPTGQSSYGYTF	15	TRBJ1-2	TRBV6-5	NA	TRBD1
TGTGCCTGGAGCTCGGGGACAGATCAGCCCCAGCATTTT	CAWSSGTDQPQHF	13	TRBJ1-5	TRBV30	NA	TRBD1
TGTGCCAGCAATAAACAGGGGGGGGTTAAGAACACTGAAGCTTTCTTT	CASNKQGGVKNTEAFF	16	TRBJ1-1	TRBV11-2	NA	TRBD1
TGTGCCATCGGGGACAGCCGAGTGGGGCAGCCCCAGCATTTT	CAIGDSRVGQPQHF	14	TRBJ1-5	TRBV10-3	NA	TRBD1
TGTGCCAGCAGTTTACAAGCTAGGAACACTGAAGCTTTCTTT	CASSLQARNTEAFF	14	TRBJ1-1	TRBV28	few	NA
TGTGCCAGCAGATCATTTACAGGGGACACTGAAGCTTTCTTT	CASRSFTGDTEAFF	14	TRBJ1-1	TRBV6-6	NA	TRBD1
TGTGCCAGCAGCTTAGGCCAAGGAGTAGCCAGGGTTTCTGAAGCTTTCTTT	CASSLGQGVARVSEAFF	17	TRBJ1-1	TRBV7-2	NA	NA
TGTGCCAGCAGTGTTCGCGGCGACTCTAATAATTCACCCCTCCACTTT	CASSVRGDSNNSPLHF	16	TRBJ1-6	TRBV9	NA	NA
TGCAGCGTTGAAGTGGACAGGCCGTCCGAGCAGTACTTC	CSVEVDRPSEQYF	13	TRBJ2-7	TRBV29-1	NA	TRBD1
TGTGCCAGCAGCGTATCTCCAGGGAAGAACACTGAAGCTTTCTTT	CASSVSPGKNTEAFF	15	TRBJ1-1	TRBV7-3	NA	NA
TGTGCCAGCAGCTTAACCTGGGCAGGACAGAACACCGGGGAGCTGTTTTTT	CASSLTWAGQNTGELFF	17	TRBJ2-2	TRBV7-6	NA	NA
TGTGCCAGCAGCGCAGGGACCGGGGAGCTGTTTTTT	CASSAGTGELFF	12	TRBJ2-2	TRBV5-4	NA	NA
TGTGCCACCAGCAGAGTTGCGGTGAACACTGAAGCTTTCTTT	CATSRVAVNTEAFF	14	TRBJ1-1	TRBV15	NA	NA
TGTGCCAGCAGCTCTAGCGGATACACAGATACGCAGTATTTT	CASSSSGYTDTQYF	14	TRBJ2-3	TRBV7-2	NA	TRBD2